The clone carrying this TCR beta chain was seen many times. Its antigen is unidentified. The CDR3 consists of 13 residues. V was shortened by 3 bases and J by 6 bases, with 8 bases between the two germline ends. Attachment of unique molecular identifiers to individual cDNA molecules was performed. MiXCR was run by TCRdb on the 5' RACE reads, yielding one entry per CDR3 protein. The sample holds about 35,000 distinct CDR3 sequences, 4.5% to 7.5% seen once. The data were obtained in a study of early T cells in non-severe SARS-CoV-2 infection. Broader study findings: VDJdb matches were skewed toward anti-spike CD8 T cell responses.

The chain has TRBV12-3 or TRBV12-4 and TRBJ2-2; no definite D call. The clonotype originates from an adult who was a healthcare worker with PCR-confirmed SARS-CoV-2 infection or an uninfected control (not recorded which). What was sequenced was whole blood. The CDR3 sequence: CASSFWDAGELFF. As DNA, the CDR3 is TGTGCCAGCAGTTTTTGGGATGCCGGGGAGCTGTTTTTT.